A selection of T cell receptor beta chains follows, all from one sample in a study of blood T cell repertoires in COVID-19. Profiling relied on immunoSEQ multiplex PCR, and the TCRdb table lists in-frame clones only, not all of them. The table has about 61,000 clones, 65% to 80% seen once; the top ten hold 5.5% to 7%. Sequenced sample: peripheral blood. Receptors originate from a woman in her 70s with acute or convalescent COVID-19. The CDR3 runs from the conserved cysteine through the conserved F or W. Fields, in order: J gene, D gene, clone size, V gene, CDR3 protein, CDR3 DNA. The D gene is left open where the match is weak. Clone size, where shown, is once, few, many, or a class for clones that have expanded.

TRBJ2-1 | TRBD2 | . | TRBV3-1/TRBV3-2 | CASSHPTSNNEQFF | TGTGCCAGCAGCCACCCGACTAGCAACAATGAGCAGTTCTTC
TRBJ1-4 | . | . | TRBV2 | CASRTGLAGDEKLFF | TGTGCCAGCCGAACGGGGCTGGCAGGGGATGAAAAACTGTTTTTT
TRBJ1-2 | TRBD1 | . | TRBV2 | CARTEGQLTNYGYTF | TGTGCCAGGACCGAGGGACAGCTTACTAACTATGGCTACACCTTC
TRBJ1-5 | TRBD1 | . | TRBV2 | CASSEQQGGMEPQHF | TGTGCCAGCAGTGAACAGCAAGGGGGCATGGAGCCCCAGCATTTT
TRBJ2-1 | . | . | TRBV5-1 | CASSPRLEGVYNEQFF | TGCGCCAGCAGCCCGCGACTAGAGGGCGTATACAATGAGCAGTTCTTC
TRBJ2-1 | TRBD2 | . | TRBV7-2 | CASSLAWTGRLAGNNEQFF | TGTGCCAGCAGCTTAGCCTGGACAGGTAGACTAGCGGGAAACAATGAGCAGTTCTTC
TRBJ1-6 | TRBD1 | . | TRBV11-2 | CASSLVKQGHNSPLHF | TGTGCCAGCAGCTTAGTGAAACAGGGGCATAATTCACCCCTCCACTTT
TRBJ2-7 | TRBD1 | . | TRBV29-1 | CSVQGQGATYEQYF | TGCAGCGTTCAGGGACAGGGGGCAACCTACGAGCAGTACTTC
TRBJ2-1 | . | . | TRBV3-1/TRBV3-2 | CASSQDRRGEQFF | TGTGCCAGCAGCCAAGATCGCCGGGGTGAGCAGTTCTTC
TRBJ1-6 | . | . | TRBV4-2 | CASNREGFGSPLHF | TGTGCCAGCAATAGGGAGGGATTTGGTTCACCCCTCCACTTT
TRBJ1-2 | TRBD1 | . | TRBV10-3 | CAIRPGQIYGYTF | TGTGCCATCAGGCCGGGACAGATCTATGGCTACACCTTC
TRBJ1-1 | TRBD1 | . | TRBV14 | CASSHPKGQGSPEAFF | TGTGCCAGCAGCCATCCTAAGGGACAGGGGTCGCCTGAAGCTTTCTTT
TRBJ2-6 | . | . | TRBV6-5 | CASSYSFGVGANVLTF | TGTGCCAGCAGTTACTCCTTCGGAGTTGGGGCCAACGTCCTGACTTTC
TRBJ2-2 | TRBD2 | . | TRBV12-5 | CASGLRPAGVRANTGELFF | TGTGCTAGTGGTTTGCGCCCAGCGGGGGTTAGGGCGAACACCGGGGAGCTGTTTTTT
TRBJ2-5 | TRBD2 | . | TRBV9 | CASSVEDGGEETQYF | TGTGCCAGCAGCGTAGAGGACGGGGGGGAAGAGACCCAGTACTTC
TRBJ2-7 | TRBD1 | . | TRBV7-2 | CASSLQGAYEQYF | TGTGCCAGCAGCTTACAGGGGGCGTACGAGCAGTACTTC
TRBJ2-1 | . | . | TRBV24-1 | CATSDSHPSSDEQFF | TGTGCCACCAGTGACTCGCACCCAAGCAGCGATGAGCAGTTCTTC
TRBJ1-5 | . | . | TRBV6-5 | CASSLGSGSNQPQHF | TGTGCCAGCAGTTTAGGGTCGGGGAGCAATCAGCCCCAGCATTTT
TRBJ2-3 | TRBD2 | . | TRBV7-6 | CASSSSGGSTDTQYF | TGTGCCAGCAGCTCGAGCGGGGGGAGCACAGATACGCAGTATTTT
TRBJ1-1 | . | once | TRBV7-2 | CASSSQGQKTEAFF | TGTGCCAGCAGCTCTCAGGGGCAAAAGACTGAAGCTTTCTTT
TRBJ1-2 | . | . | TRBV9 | CASSVSGVPYGYTF | TGTGCCAGCAGCGTTTCCGGGGTACCCTATGGCTACACCTTC
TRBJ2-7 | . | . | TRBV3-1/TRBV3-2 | CASSQEAGTFHEQYF | TGTGCCAGCAGCCAAGAAGCCGGGACATTTCACGAGCAGTACTTC
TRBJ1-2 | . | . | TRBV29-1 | CSEDRGYGYTF | TGCAGCGAAGACAGAGGATATGGCTACACCTTC
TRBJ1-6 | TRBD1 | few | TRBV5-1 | CASSLQPGQGSPRLHF | TGCGCCAGCAGTCTACAACCGGGACAGGGGTCCCCCCGTCTGCACTTT
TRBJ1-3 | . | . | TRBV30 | CAWSVLREKNTIYF | TGTGCCTGGAGTGTACTAAGGGAGAAGAACACCATATATTTT
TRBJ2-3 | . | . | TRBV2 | CASLLDSLSTDTQYF | TGTGCCAGCCTACTTGATTCTCTTAGCACAGATACGCAGTATTTT
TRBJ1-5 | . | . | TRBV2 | CASSEAGGDSNQPQHF | TGTGCCAGCAGTGAAGCGGGGGGGGATAGCAATCAGCCCCAGCATTTT
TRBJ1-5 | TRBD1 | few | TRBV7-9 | CASSGQGDYQPQHF | TGTGCCAGCAGCGGACAGGGGGATTATCAGCCCCAGCATTTT
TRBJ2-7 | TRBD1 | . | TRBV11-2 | CASSLAGTGVGEQYF | TGTGCCAGCAGCTTAGCCGGGACAGGGGTGGGCGAGCAGTACTTC
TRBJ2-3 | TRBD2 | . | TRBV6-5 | CASMASGADTQYF | TGTGCCAGCATGGCTAGCGGGGCAGATACGCAGTATTTT
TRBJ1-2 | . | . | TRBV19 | CASSPSYGYTF | TGTGCCAGTAGTCCCAGCTATGGCTACACCTTC
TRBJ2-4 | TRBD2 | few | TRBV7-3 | CASSPGGAPNIQYF | TGTGCCAGCAGCCCCGGGGGGGCTCCGAACATTCAGTACTTC
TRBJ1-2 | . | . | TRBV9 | CASSVARDGYTF | TGTGCCAGCAGCGTAGCGCGGGATGGCTACACCTTC
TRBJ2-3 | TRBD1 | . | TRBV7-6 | CASSSRDRGGYTQYF | TGTGCCAGCAGCTCCCGGGACAGGGGAGGGTATACGCAGTATTTT
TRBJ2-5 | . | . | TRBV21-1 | CASSKAGTGKQETQYF | TGTGCCAGCAGCAAAGCGGGGACAGGGAAACAAGAGACCCAGTACTTC
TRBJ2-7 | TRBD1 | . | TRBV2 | CASSTTGGGYEQYF | TGTGCCAGCAGTACGACAGGGGGCGGGTACGAGCAGTACTTC
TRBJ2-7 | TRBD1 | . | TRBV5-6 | CASSESRGQTYEQYF | TGTGCCAGCAGCGAGTCCAGGGGACAGACCTACGAGCAGTACTTC
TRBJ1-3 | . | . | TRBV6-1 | CASSDYGPGSGNTIYF | TGTGCCAGCAGTGACTACGGCCCGGGCTCTGGAAACACCATATATTTT
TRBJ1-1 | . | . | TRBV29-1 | CSVDMKLNTEAFF | TGCAGCGTTGATATGAAGCTGAACACTGAAGCTTTCTTT
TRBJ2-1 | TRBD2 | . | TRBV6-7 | CASSYPFMTSGGYNEQFF | TGTGCCAGCAGTTACCCTTTTATGACTAGCGGGGGGTACAATGAGCAGTTCTTC
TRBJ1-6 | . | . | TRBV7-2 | CASSPPSNSPLHF | TGTGCCAGCAGCCCCCCGAGCAATTCACCCCTCCACTTT
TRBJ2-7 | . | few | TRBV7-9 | CASSAQGFPYEQYF | TGTGCCAGCAGCGCCCAGGGTTTTCCCTACGAGCAGTACTTC
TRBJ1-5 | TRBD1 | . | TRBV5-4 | CASSLAGGGPQHF | TGTGCCAGCAGCTTGGCAGGGGGAGGGCCCCAGCATTTT
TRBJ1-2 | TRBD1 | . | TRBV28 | CASSLRRTGMGLTGYTF | TGTGCCAGCAGTTTAAGGAGGACAGGGATGGGGTTAACTGGCTACACCTTC
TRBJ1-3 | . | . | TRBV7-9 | CASSLLTTGNTIYF | TGTGCCAGCAGCTTACTGACAACTGGAAACACCATATATTTT
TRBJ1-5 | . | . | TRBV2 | CASSDGGWAYSNQPQHF | TGTGCCAGCAGTGATGGTGGATGGGCCTATAGCAATCAGCCCCAGCATTTT
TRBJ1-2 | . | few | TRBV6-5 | CASRENRGGYTF | TGTGCCAGCCGAGAAAATCGCGGTGGCTACACCTTC
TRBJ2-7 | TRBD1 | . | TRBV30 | CAWSFTDRETHEQYF | TGTGCCTGGAGTTTTACAGACAGGGAAACCCACGAGCAGTACTTC
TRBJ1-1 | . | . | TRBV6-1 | CASRRLQGSAFF | TGTGCCAGCAGGCGACTACAGGGTTCAGCTTTCTTT
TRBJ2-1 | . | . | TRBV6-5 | CASSYGGDEQFF | TGTGCCAGCAGTTACGGTGGAGATGAGCAGTTCTTC
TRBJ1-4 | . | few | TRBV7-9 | CASSPGGGEKLFF | TGTGCCAGCTCGCCGGGCGGCGGGGAAAAACTGTTTTTT
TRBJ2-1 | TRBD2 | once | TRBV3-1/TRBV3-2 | CASSQEIIGGGNEQFF | TGTGCCAGCAGCCAAGAAATAATTGGGGGGGGCAATGAGCAGTTCTTC
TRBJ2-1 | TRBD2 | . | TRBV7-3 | CASSPGYAGGPDEQFF | TGTGCCAGCAGCCCCGGATATGCGGGGGGGCCCGATGAGCAGTTCTTC
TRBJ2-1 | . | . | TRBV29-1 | CSAGTGNYNEQFF | TGCAGCGCCGGGACTGGCAACTACAATGAGCAGTTCTTC
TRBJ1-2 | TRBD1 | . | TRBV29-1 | CSVEPGQHYGYTF | TGCAGCGTAGAACCGGGACAGCACTATGGCTACACCTTC
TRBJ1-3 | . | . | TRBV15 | CATSRAGLGEGNTIYF | TGTGCCACCAGCAGAGCAGGGTTAGGAGAAGGAAACACCATATATTTT
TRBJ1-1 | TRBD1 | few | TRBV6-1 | CASSVDLYSGTGSTEAFF | TGTGCCAGCAGTGTCGACCTCTATTCCGGGACAGGGAGCACTGAAGCTTTCTTT
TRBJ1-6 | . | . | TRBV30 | CAWKGVRNSPLHF | TGTGCCTGGAAGGGAGTCCGGAATTCACCCCTCCACTTT
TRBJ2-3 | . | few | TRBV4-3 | CASSQEEGSDTQYF | TGCGCCAGCAGCCAAGAAGAGGGCTCAGATACGCAGTATTTT